The 2 T cell receptor beta chains reported below all come from one sample, sequenced in a study of blood T cell repertoires in COVID-19. Assay: immunoSEQ multiplex PCR; the TCRdb copy retains only in-frame clones and omits some. The profile covers 440,000 or so clones, with 89% appearing a single time and roughly 1.6% taken by the ten largest. The material sequenced was peripheral blood. These receptors all come from a woman aged 35 to 49 with COVID-19, enrolled during active disease.

This clone was counted once. This rearrangement joins TRBV2 to TRBJ1-2, with 9 bases lining up with TRBD1. The V and J ends lost 2 bases and 1 base, in that order; junction bases with no gene match: 2. The CDR3 has 15 residues. Germline V gene lookup returns CDR1 SNHLY and CDR2 FYNNEI. In DNA form, the CDR3 reads TGTGCCAGCAGTGAATTGGACAGGGGTAACTATGGCTACACCTTC. Translated: CASSELDRGNYGYTF.

The rearrangement uses TRBV12-3 or TRBV12-4 and TRBJ2-1, with TRBD2 as a possible D gene (6 bases). The CDR3 loop spans 13 amino acids. With 2 bases removed from V and 12 bases from J, the gap between germline ends came to 14 bases. CDR3: CASSLNGGIGQFF. Written as DNA, the CDR3 is TGTGCCAGCAGTTTAAATGGGGGGATAGGGCAGTTCTTC.